Listed below are T cell receptor beta chains from one sample, sequenced in a study of cytomegalovirus exposure and HLA in healthy donors. Here immunoSEQ multiplex PCR was the method, and the copy in TCRdb shows in-frame clones only, minus some. The sample records about 200,000 clones, more than 85% being singletons. Sequencing was performed on PBMCs. These receptors all come from a woman aged 18-29 years in good health and CMV-seronegative. Each CDR3 is given with its conserved first and last residue.

CASSTSGGSPDTQYF	TRBV5-1	TRBJ2-3
CASSLAGGPEAFF	TRBV7-9	TRBJ1-1
CASSELQTGTSGNTIYF	TRBV25-1	TRBJ1-3
CASSTRGQRTQYF	TRBV6-1	TRBJ2-3
CASSLGGGVGYTDTQYF	TRBV7-9	TRBJ2-3
CASSYSLAGGGEQYF	TRBV6-6	TRBJ2-7
CASILGTGSFTEAFF	TRBV28	TRBJ1-1
CASSPRERGSTDTQYF	TRBV13	TRBJ2-3
CASSQAHYNEQFF	TRBV6-6	TRBJ2-1
CASSKIGDREDYEQYF	TRBV21-1	TRBJ2-7
CASSLGPGGLVDEQFF	TRBV7-6	TRBJ2-1
CASSISDYQEAQYF	TRBV19	TRBJ2-5
CAWSLNQNSPLHF	TRBV30	TRBJ1-6
CASSVVDTGGYEQFF	TRBV9	TRBJ2-1
CASSQGWVAGGDSYEQYF	TRBV4-2	TRBJ2-7
CASSFQGQDEQYF	TRBV5-1	TRBJ2-7
CASSQGGYYEQYF	TRBV7-9	TRBJ2-7
CSVRRQSNTEAFF	TRBV29-1	TRBJ1-1
CASSSRDVSEGYGYTF	TRBV7-9	TRBJ1-2
CSANRATEQYF	TRBV20-1	TRBJ2-7
CASSSPARRTSGRGYEQYF	TRBV7-9	TRBJ2-7
CATRGKNTGELFF	TRBV28	TRBJ2-2
CASSARQGNEKLFF	TRBV9	TRBJ1-4
CASSLGTGVGETQYF	TRBV7-8	TRBJ2-5
CASRLGQAMDEQFF	TRBV5-1	TRBJ2-1
CASSLDPGSPYEQYF	TRBV5-1	TRBJ2-7
CASSVALGANTGELFF	TRBV9	TRBJ2-2
CASSDDIHSSYNEQFF	TRBV7-9	TRBJ2-1
CASSFRQGGQPQHF	TRBV7-2	TRBJ1-5
CASSPGQGNQPQHF	TRBV19	TRBJ1-5
CSVEKRYNEQFF	TRBV29-1	TRBJ2-1
CAWQQGFNTEAFF	TRBV30	TRBJ1-1
CASSKGTSGEEQYF	TRBV19	TRBJ2-7
CASSLGRDREQYF	TRBV11-3	TRBJ2-7
CASSAPTGNGQTQYF	TRBV6-1	TRBJ2-5
CASTPPARGYGYTF	TRBV7-8	TRBJ1-2
CASRNSGYNEQFF	TRBV27	TRBJ2-1
CASSLSGGSYNEQFF	TRBV6-1	TRBJ2-1
CASSPNSGTVGELFF	TRBV9	TRBJ2-2
CASSLWGQSTEAFF	TRBV11-3	TRBJ1-1
CASSLAPASGRDNEQFF	TRBV7-2	TRBJ2-1
CASIPGTYRGYTF	TRBV6-5	TRBJ1-2
CASSWSGNTIYF	TRBV14	TRBJ1-3
CASSPLGTYEQYF	TRBV11-3	TRBJ2-7
CSSSLYSDTQYF	TRBV7-9	TRBJ2-3
CASSRAWGREQYF	TRBV7-9	TRBJ2-7
CASSEHRASYEQYF	TRBV10-1	TRBJ2-7
CASREQGSNEKLFF	TRBV2	TRBJ1-4
CASSRAQSSGNTIYF	TRBV19	TRBJ1-3
CASANDGQGTDTQYF	TRBV6-6	TRBJ2-3
CASSATGTGNEKLFF	TRBV5-1	TRBJ1-4
CATSRSAGDREKLFF	TRBV15	TRBJ1-4
CASSPGRVTKETQYF	TRBV4-3	TRBJ2-5